The TCR beta chain under discussion was sequenced for a study of blood T cell repertoires in COVID-19. The wider study: Acute and convalescent COVID-19 samples came from the United States, Italy and Spain.

Enrollees, roughly 18 to 90 years old, lived in 24 US areas. Membership in each cohort depended on participant-reported clinical history. Unmatched junction bases numbered 3, after V lost 5 bases and J lost 1 base. The germline V gene encodes CDR1 SGHTA and CDR2 FQGNSA. CDR3 length: 15 amino acids. Profiled with immunoSEQ multiplex PCR; TCRdb holds only in-frame clones, not every one. The profile shows around 300,000 clones, roughly nine tenths of them singletons. This TCR derives from a woman in her forties or fifties who had recovered from COVID-19. Sequencing used PBMCs or T cells enriched from blood (not recorded which). V is TRBV7-2 and J is TRBJ2-1; TRBD2 agrees at 9 bases. CDR3 DNA: TGTGCCAGCAGCGAACTAGCGGGTTCCTACAATGAGCAGTTCTTC. Amino acids: CASSELAGSYNEQFF.